This TCR beta chain was sequenced for a study of T cell repertoires in cytomegalovirus infection. Study in general: CMV infection together with matching HLA type was indicated by public TCR beta signatures. Study-level points and caveats: In two of eight donors, the top clonotype was HLA-C-restricted CMV-specific.

Via MiXCR, TCRdb re-called the reads, giving one row per CDR3 protein. The profile shows about 900,000 distinct CDR3 sequences, roughly 31% of them singletons. This clonotype appeared a few times. Its antigen is as yet unknown. The sequence derives from a human donor in good health (CMV status not recorded). Some clones in this sample may be carry-over from other donors' samples. The specimen comprised cultured CD8+ T cells from PBMCs, sampled from culture after CMV antigen stimulation.

In DNA form, the CDR3 reads TGTGCCAGTAGTCTACAGGGTGGGGGCTCCTACAATGAGCAGTTCTTC. The encoded protein is CASSLQGGGSYNEQFF. This sequence joins TRBV19 and TRBJ2-1, with D tentatively TRBD1 (6 bases). CDR1 is LNHDA and CDR2 is SQIVND in the germline V gene (reference sequence). V dropped 5 bases and J dropped 0 bases, with 14 bases sitting between them. This CDR3 contains 16 residues.